Listed below are T cell receptor beta chains from one sample, sequenced in a study of T cell changes during pregnancy in multiple sclerosis. Repertoires were generated with immunoSEQ multiplex PCR, while TCRdb's copy carries only in-frame clones and drops some. The table has 65,000 to 85,000 clones, about nine tenths seen once. Material: CD4+ T cells from peripheral blood mononuclear cells, obtained after pregnancy. The receptor source for this set is a female donor with multiple sclerosis, enrolled in a pregnancy study. Each CDR3 is given with its conserved first and last residue. Each record gives: clone size, V gene, J gene, D gene, CDR3 DNA, CDR3 protein. D genes are given only for firm matches. A row's size may be missing; if present it is once, few, many or a size class.

NA	TRBV2	TRBJ1-1	TRBD1	TGTGCCAGCGGGGTGTACCAGACAGGGTCAAAGAGGGACACTGAAGCTTTCTTT	CASGVYQTGSKRDTEAFF
NA	TRBV7-3	TRBJ1-1	NA	TGTGCCAGCAGCCTCGGCAGGGCGAACACTGAAGCTTTCTTT	CASSLGRANTEAFF
once	TRBV10-3	TRBJ2-5	NA	TGTGCCATCAGTGAGTCCCGCCAGGTCGAGACCCAGTACTTC	CAISESRQVETQYF
NA	TRBV6-6	TRBJ2-1	TRBD2	TGTGCCAGCAGTTACTCAAGCGGGAGGGAAAATGAGCAGTTCTTC	CASSYSSGRENEQFF
NA	TRBV28	TRBJ1-2	TRBD1	TGTGCCAGCAGCAAAGGGGGCGCAAACTATGGCTACACCTTC	CASSKGGANYGYTF
NA	TRBV6-1	TRBJ1-3	NA	TGTGCCAGCAGTGGTCGGTCAGGACTTTTCTCTGGAAACACCATATATTTT	CASSGRSGLFSGNTIYF
NA	TRBV19	TRBJ2-3	TRBD2	TGTGCCAGTGAGATAGCGGGTACAGATACGCAGTATTTT	CASEIAGTDTQYF
NA	TRBV2	TRBJ1-3	NA	TGTGCCAGCAGAAGGGAGACAGGAAACACCATATATTTT	CASRRETGNTIYF
NA	TRBV5-6	TRBJ2-3	TRBD2	TGTGCCAGCAGCTTGTTGGGACTAGCGGGGGGCCGAACTACAGATACGCAGTATTTT	CASSLLGLAGGRTTDTQYF
once	TRBV7-6	TRBJ2-7	NA	TGTGCCAGCAGCTTAGAGGGGCGAAGTCAAACCCAGCAGTACTTC	CASSLEGRSQTQQYF
once	TRBV7-6	TRBJ1-6	TRBD1	TGTGCCAGCAGCTTGGACAGGGTTAATTCACCCCTCCACTTT	CASSLDRVNSPLHF
NA	TRBV7-8	TRBJ1-1	NA	TGTGCCAGCAGCTTAGTCACGAAGGGAGGTCTCGGGGTGAACACTGAAGCTTTCTTT	CASSLVTKGGLGVNTEAFF
few	TRBV2	TRBJ1-1	NA	TGTGCCAGCAGTCTACAGGGTGGCACTGAAGCTTTCTTT	CASSLQGGTEAFF
NA	TRBV5-1	TRBJ2-7	TRBD2	TGCGCCAGCAGCATCGGACTAGCGGGGGGCCTCTACGAGCAGTACTTC	CASSIGLAGGLYEQYF
NA	TRBV7-2	TRBJ2-7	NA	TGTGCCAGCAGCTTAACTGTCGGGAGCTACGAGCAGTACTTC	CASSLTVGSYEQYF
NA	TRBV10-3	TRBJ2-7	TRBD1	TGTGCCATCAGTCAGGACAGGTCCTACGAGCAGTACTTC	CAISQDRSYEQYF
NA	TRBV29-1	TRBJ1-1	NA	TGCAGCGTTTCTAGGGCAGGGGAGAACACTGAAGCTTTCTTT	CSVSRAGENTEAFF
NA	TRBV27	TRBJ2-3	NA	TGTGCCAGCAGTACTCGCGCCGGGGAGACAGATACGCAGTATTTT	CASSTRAGETDTQYF
NA	TRBV7-9	TRBJ2-1	NA	TGTGCCAGCAGCTTAGCGCCCCTCGGTACGGGGGCCTACAATGAGCAGTTCTTC	CASSLAPLGTGAYNEQFF
NA	TRBV7-2	TRBJ1-1	TRBD1	TGTGCCAGCAGCCAGAGGGCGGGACAGTGGGGAGCTTTCTTT	CASSQRAGQWGAFF
NA	TRBV2	TRBJ2-1	NA	TGTGCCAGCAGCCAGACTAGGGGATACAATGAGCAGTTCTTC	CASSQTRGYNEQFF
NA	TRBV14	TRBJ2-3	NA	TGTGCCAGCAGTCCTTACAGGGCGGGCACAGATACGCAGTATTTT	CASSPYRAGTDTQYF
NA	TRBV9	TRBJ1-3	TRBD1	TGTGCCAGCAGCATACAGGGGGCCGGCTCTGGAAACACCATATATTTT	CASSIQGAGSGNTIYF
NA	TRBV6-1	TRBJ2-5	NA	TGTGCCAGCAGTGGCGGAGACTCGGAGACCCAGTACTTC	CASSGGDSETQYF
NA	TRBV27	TRBJ2-7	TRBD2	TGTGCCAGCAGCCTTCGGACTAGCGGGAGAGGGGCCTACGAGCAGTACTTC	CASSLRTSGRGAYEQYF
NA	TRBV11-2	TRBJ2-7	NA	TGTGCCAGCAGCTTAGGGACAGCTAACTACGAGCAGTACTTC	CASSLGTANYEQYF
NA	TRBV5-6	TRBJ2-7	TRBD2	TGTGCCAGCAGCTGGGGGACTAGCGGGAGATACGAGCAGTACTTC	CASSWGTSGRYEQYF
NA	TRBV29-1	TRBJ1-6	TRBD1	TGCAGCGGCCGAACAGGGGGACTCAATTCACCCCTCCACTTT	CSGRTGGLNSPLHF
NA	TRBV7-2	TRBJ1-5	NA	TGTGCCAGCAGCTCCCTCCAGGGGCAGCCCCAGCATTTT	CASSSLQGQPQHF
NA	TRBV5-5	TRBJ2-7	TRBD2	TGTGCCAGCACCCCGGGACTAGCGGTTAATTCCTACGAGCAGTACTTC	CASTPGLAVNSYEQYF
NA	TRBV29-1	TRBJ2-3	NA	TGCAGCGTCGAGACTCCTGGCACAGATACGCAGTATTTT	CSVETPGTDTQYF
NA	TRBV5-1	TRBJ1-1	NA	TGCGCCAGCAGCTTGGCCGGGAACACTGAAGCTTTCTTT	CASSLAGNTEAFF